These 32 T cell receptor beta chains share one sample of origin, sequenced in a study of T cell repertoires in cytomegalovirus infection. No antigen is known for these receptors. TCRdb fed the reads into MiXCR, producing one record per CDR3 protein. The data show 140,000 to 150,000 distinct CDR3 sequences, with 30% to 40% seen just once and around 50% held by the top ten. The specimen was CD8+ T cells from cultured PBMCs, collected from culture after CMV antigen stimulation. The receptors originated from a human donor in good health (CMV status not recorded). Some clones in this sample may be carry-over from other donors' samples.

The rearrangement uses TRBV28 and TRBJ2-5, with D maybe TRBD2 (6 bases). The V and J ends lost 5 bases and 6 bases respectively, with 22 bases between them. Germline loops: CDR1 MDHEN, CDR2 SYDVKM. This CDR3 has 16 amino acids. CDR3 nucleotides: TGTGCCAGCAGTCCCTCCTCCGGCCGGGAGTATCAGACCCAGTACTTC. Its protein product is CASSPSSGREYQTQYF.

This clonotype was detected only a few times. J is TRBJ1-2 and V is TRBV10-3, with D possibly being TRBD1 (5 bases). This CDR3 is built from 15 residues. CDR1 is ENHRY, CDR2 SYGVKD, per germline. V was clipped by 0 bases and J by 8 bases, with 16 bases between them. CDR3 sequence (DNA): TGTGCCATCAGTGAGTCGAACCAGGGCCTGGAGGGCTACACCTTC. Protein product: CAISESNQGLEGYTF.

The gene calls are TRBV5-6 and TRBJ2-3; D may be TRBD2 (5 bases). Germline CDR1 SGHDT, CDR2 YYEEEE. The V gene lost 0 bases and the J gene lost 4 bases, with 21 bases spanning the gap. The CDR3 sequence is 18 residues long. This CDR3 reads CASSLDIEGGLSADTQYF. CDR3 nucleotide sequence: TGTGCCAGCAGCTTGGATATAGAGGGCGGCCTAAGCGCAGATACGCAGTATTTT. Looking up the rest from reference TRBV5-6 and TRBJ2-3 gives the full variable domain: DAGVTQSPTHLIKTRGQQVTLRCSPKSGHDTVSWYQQALGQGPQFIFQYYEEEERQRGNFPDRFSGHQFPNYSSELNVNALLLGDSALYLCASSLDIEGGLSADTQYFGPGTRLTVL.

The CDR3 spells CAISLGDSEQFF. CDR3 nucleotide sequence: TGTGCCATCAGTCTCGGGGACTCTGAGCAGTTCTTC. The chain carries TRBV10-3 and TRBJ2-1; tentative D call: TRBD2 (6 bases). V lost 5 bases, J lost 9 bases, and 11 bases lay in between. In germline, CDR1 is ENHRY, CDR2 SYGVKD. The CDR3 is 12 residues long.

This chain uses TRBV4-1 with TRBJ2-3, with 7 positions matching TRBD2. This CDR3 comprises 14 residues. The J segment lost 6 bases and the V segment lost 4 bases, leaving 7 bases of the junction unmatched. Germline lookup yields CDR1 MGHRA and CDR2 YSYEKL. CDR3 region: CASSRGLFVDTQYF. DNA for the CDR3: TGCGCCAGCAGCCGGGGACTATTTGTGGATACGCAGTATTTT.

This clonotype was recorded only once. The V gene is TRBV20-1, the J gene TRBJ1-1; D remains ambiguous. The CDR3 covers 12 residues. CDR1 is DFQATT and CDR2 is SNEGSKA in the germline V gene (reference sequence). V dropped 4 bases and J dropped 2 bases, with 8 bases sitting between them. The CDR3 DNA reads as TGCAGTGCTATTCCGGGCAACACTGAAGCTTTCTTT. Translation: CSAIPGNTEAFF.

V gene TRBV6-6 combines with J gene TRBJ1-1; D is ambiguous. V lost 4 bases, J lost 4 bases, and 16 bases lay in between. The CDR3 totals 15 residues. Germline V lookup: CDR1 MNHNY, CDR2 SVGAGI (reference sequence). CDR3 in amino acids: CASSFPPGISTEAFF. CDR3 bases: TGTGCCAGCAGTTTCCCCCCAGGTATCTCCACTGAAGCTTTCTTT.

This clonotype appeared a few times. This sequence joins TRBV4-2 and TRBJ2-5, with TRBD2 as a possible D gene (5 bases). CDR1 LGHNA and CDR2 YNFKEQ come from the germline V gene. V shed 3 bases and J shed 5 bases, with 10 bases lying between them. The CDR3 runs to 13 residues. As DNA, the CDR3 is TGTGCCAGCAGCCACGAATCGGGGGAGACCCAGTACTTC. As protein: CASSHESGETQYF.

The chain links TRBV28 to TRBJ2-5; D is unclear. V was trimmed by 6 bases and J by 0 bases, leaving 8 bases between them. CDR1 is MDHEN and CDR2 is SYDVKM in the germline V gene. The CDR3 loop spans 13 amino acids. CDR3 bases: TGTGCCAGCAGGGGCAGGCACCAAGAGACCCAGTACTTC. Translation: CASRGRHQETQYF.

This clonotype was found many times. The chain combines TRBV7-2 with TRBJ2-3; 8 bases match TRBD2. Looked up from germline, CDR1 is SGHTA and CDR2 is FQGNSA. The CDR3 contains 15 residues. Unmatched junction bases numbered 7, after V lost 5 bases and J lost 3 bases. The DNA of the CDR3 is TGTGCCAGCAGCCGCTCCCGGGGGGGAACAGATACGCAGTATTTT. Its protein is CASSRSRGGTDTQYF.

Many counts were recorded for this clonotype. The genes are TRBV19 and TRBJ2-1; 8 nucleotides agree with TRBD1. This CDR3 has 13 residues. V shed 6 bases, J shed 7 bases, and the junction held 5 bases outside the gene matches. Per germline, CDR1 LNHDA and CDR2 SQIVND (reference sequence). CDR3 DNA: TGTGCCAGTAGGGCAGGGGGCGAGAATGAGCAGTTCTTC. It specifies CASRAGGENEQFF.

The chain links TRBV4-3 to TRBJ2-5; the D is unclear. Germline CDR1 is LGHNA and CDR2 is YSLEER. The CDR3 loop spans 12 amino acids. V lost 2 bases and J 7 bases, leaving 8 bases between the germline ends. The CDR3 reads CASSQNRVTQYF. The DNA for the CDR3 is TGCGCCAGCAGCCAAAACCGGGTGACCCAGTACTTC.

This clonotype appeared many times. In DNA form, the CDR3 reads TGCAGTGCGCTGCAAGGCACTGAAGCTTTCTTT. Translation: CSALQGTEAFF. J is TRBJ1-1 and V is TRBV20-1; D ambiguous. The CDR3 extends over 11 amino acids. V lost 6 bases, J lost 4 bases, and 9 bases lay in between. Germline assignment: CDR1 DFQATT and CDR2 SNEGSKA (reference sequence).

The rearrangement uses TRBV12-3 or TRBV12-4 and TRBJ2-1; 9 nucleotides line up with TRBD1. The CDR3 totals 15 residues. J lost 6 bases, V lost 8 bases, and 11 bases had no gene match. CDR3 nucleotides: TGTGCCAGCTGCCGACAGGGGGGTTTTAGCAATGAGCAGTTCTTC. Translating gives CASCRQGGFSNEQFF.

This clonotype was observed a few times. The chain recombines TRBV5-6 with TRBJ2-7; a weak D match, TRBD2 (6 bases). This CDR3 has 14 amino acids. Per the germline V gene, CDR1 is SGHDT and CDR2 is YYEEEE. The V gene lost 3 bases and the J gene lost 3 bases, with 13 bases spanning the gap. For the CDR3, the DNA is TGTGCCAGCAGCTATCGGGACTGGGACTACGAGCAGTACTTC. It codes for CASSYRDWDYEQYF.

V and J are TRBV11-2 and TRBJ2-1; a weak D match, TRBD1 (6 bases). The CDR3 is 16 amino acids. Per the germline V gene, CDR1 is SGHAT and CDR2 is FQNNGV. The V end was cut by 1 base, the J end by 3 bases, with 13 bases between. This CDR3 reads CASSLVGWDIYNEQFF. In DNA form, the CDR3 reads TGTGCCAGCAGCTTAGTCGGGTGGGACATCTACAATGAGCAGTTCTTC. Complete variable domain (other parts from reference TRBV11-2 and TRBJ2-1): EAGVAQSPRYKIIEKRQSVAFWCNPISGHATLYWYQQILGQGPKLLIQFQNNGVVDDSQLPKDRFSAERLKGVDSTLKIQPAKLEDSAVYLCASSLVGWDIYNEQFFGPGTRLTVL.

The chain links TRBV10-3 to TRBJ1-5, with TRBD1 as a possible D gene (6 bases). V lost 3 bases to trimming and J lost 2 bases, with 11 bases between them. Per germline, CDR1 ENHRY and CDR2 SYGVKD. The CDR3 runs to 15 residues. The CDR3 loop reads CAISELGGGNQPQHF. The DNA of the CDR3 is TGTGCCATCAGTGAATTGGGGGGCGGCAATCAGCCCCAGCATTTT.

This clonotype was seen many times. This chain joins TRBV27 and TRBJ2-5, with unresolved D. This CDR3 spans 13 amino acids. Germline V gene sequence: CDR1 MNHEY, CDR2 SMNVEV (reference sequence). V was cut by 5 bases and J by 2 bases, with 9 bases left in between. The CDR3 nucleotides read TGTGCCAGCAGTGCCCTGGGGCAAGAGACCCAGTACTTC. This codes for CASSALGQETQYF.

This clonotype was counted between two and nine times. The chain recombines TRBV5-5 with TRBJ1-2, with unresolved D. The ends were cut back, 0 bases at V and 3 bases at J, with 9 bases in the middle. This CDR3 is 14 amino acids long. CDR1 and CDR2 from the germline V gene are SGHKS and YYEKEE (reference sequence). CDR3 sequence reads: CASSLDPGDYGYTF. CDR3 DNA: TGTGCCAGCAGCTTGGATCCAGGCGACTATGGCTACACCTTC.

The chain combines TRBV7-9 with TRBJ1-5, with 7 positions matching TRBD1. Losses at the gene ends were 5 bases for V and 0 bases for J; bases not matched to a gene: 7. The CDR3 spans 16 residues. Germline CDR1 is SEHNR and CDR2 is FQNEAQ (reference sequence). In nucleotides, the CDR3 is TGTGCCAGCAGCGCCTGGGACAGTTATAGCAATCAGCCCCAGCATTTT. This gives the protein CASSAWDSYSNQPQHF.

This clonotype came up many times. The chain employs TRBV27 and TRBJ1-1; D is undetermined. CDR1 is MNHEY, CDR2 SMNVEV, per germline (reference sequence). Between the trimmed V and J ends, which lost 2 bases and 3 bases, there was a span of 7 bases. The CDR3 length is 13 residues. CDR3 loop: CASSLLAYTEAFF. In DNA, the CDR3 is TGTGCCAGCAGTTTACTCGCCTACACTGAAGCTTTCTTT.

This clonotype was found many times. The chain combines TRBV12-3 or TRBV12-4 with TRBJ2-3; 9 nucleotides align to TRBD2. The CDR3 contains 15 residues. J lost 3 bases, V lost 1 base, and 2 bases had no gene match. The CDR3 reads CASSLGGGGTDTQYF. The DNA for the CDR3 is TGTGCCAGCAGTTTAGGCGGGGGGGGGACAGATACGCAGTATTTT.

Ten or more counts support this clonotype. The chain carries TRBV7-9 and TRBJ1-1; 10 nucleotides agree with TRBD1. The CDR3 is 16 amino acids. Losses at the gene ends were 10 bases for V and 3 bases for J; bases not matched to a gene: 14. Germline CDR1 and CDR2: SEHNR and FQNEAQ (reference sequence). CDR3 sequence: CAILGSRTGGDTEAFF. The CDR3 region has the DNA TGTGCCATCTTAGGGTCCAGGACAGGGGGAGACACTGAAGCTTTCTTT.

In nucleotides, the CDR3 is TGTGCCAGCAGTCCCCTCTTCGGGAGTAACAATGAGCAGTTCTTC. Protein: CASSPLFGSNNEQFF. The chain has TRBV28 and TRBJ2-1; perhaps TRBD2 as D (6 bases). Germline V lookup: CDR1 MDHEN, CDR2 SYDVKM. V lost 5 bases to trimming and J lost 5 bases, with 16 bases between them. The CDR3 is 15 residues long.

This chain links TRBV19 with TRBJ1-5, with no clear D. Germline V lookup: CDR1 LNHDA, CDR2 SQIVND (reference sequence). The CDR3 is made up of 13 amino acids. Trimming took off 3 bases at V and 4 bases at J, with 7 bases between the two ends. This CDR3 is CASSISINQPQHF. In nucleotides, the CDR3 is TGTGCCAGTAGTATCTCCATAAATCAGCCCCAGCATTTT.

The CDR3 is CASSLSGSNEQFF. In nucleotides, the CDR3 is TGTGCCAGCAGCTTGTCGGGGTCGAATGAGCAGTTCTTC. This sequence joins TRBV11-2 and TRBJ2-1, with D perhaps matching TRBD2 (5 bases). This CDR3 has 13 amino acids. Per the germline V gene, CDR1 is SGHAT and CDR2 is FQNNGV. Between the trimmed V and J ends, which lost 3 bases and 7 bases, there was a span of 10 bases.

This clonotype came up a few times. The genes are TRBV7-9 and TRBJ2-7; D possibly corresponds to TRBD1 (6 bases). Germline-derived CDR1 and CDR2 are SEHNR and FQNEAQ (reference sequence). This CDR3 is built from 15 residues. V gave up 5 bases and J gave up 2 bases, with 16 bases separating them. The CDR3 sequence: CASSTGGRDPYEQYF. CDR3 DNA sequence: TGTGCCAGCAGCACTGGGGGCAGGGACCCCTACGAGCAGTACTTC.

This clonotype was seen more than once but under ten times. This chain links TRBV7-8 with TRBJ1-2; a possible D gene is TRBD1 (5 bases). The CDR3 loop spans 14 amino acids. From germline, CDR1 is SGHVS and CDR2 FQNEAQ. V was trimmed by 7 bases and J by 2 bases, leaving 14 bases between them. CDR3 residues: CASTALGPNYGYTF. CDR3 coding DNA: TGTGCCAGCACCGCACTGGGACCAAACTATGGCTACACCTTC. The full variable domain, its missing parts supplied by reference TRBV7-8 and TRBJ1-2, is GAGVSQSPRYKVAKRGQDVALRCDPISGHVSLFWYQQALGQGPEFLTYFQNEAQLDKSGLPSDRFFAERPEGSVSTLKIQRTQQEDSAVYLCASTALGPNYGYTFGSGTRLTVV.

This sequence joins TRBV19 and TRBJ2-7; D may be TRBD1 (5 bases). Trimming removed 7 bases at V and 3 bases at J, with 13 bases between. CDR1 is LNHDA and CDR2 is SQIVND in the germline V gene (reference sequence). The CDR3 loop spans 13 amino acids. Here the CDR3 reads CASTGQGHYEQYF. The CDR3 coding sequence is TGTGCCAGTACAGGGCAGGGCCACTACGAGCAGTACTTC.

The V call is TRBV4-1, the J call TRBJ2-7; D is unclear. The CDR3 consists of 13 residues. The V gene lost 2 bases and the J gene lost 5 bases, with 10 bases spanning the gap. Per the germline V gene, CDR1 is MGHRA and CDR2 is YSYEKL. In nucleotides, the CDR3 is TGCGCCAGCAGCCAAACCCCCTGGGACGAGCAGTACTTC. Translated: CASSQTPWDEQYF.

This clonotype was seen a few times. The CDR3 sequence is CASSPKQNYEQYF. The DNA for the CDR3 is TGTGCCAGCAGCCCCAAACAGAACTACGAGCAGTACTTC. The chain combines TRBV7-6 with TRBJ2-7; D remains unclear. V dropped 5 bases and J dropped 3 bases, with 11 bases sitting between them. The germline V gene encodes CDR1 SGHVS and CDR2 FNYEAQ. The CDR3 totals 13 residues.

CDR3 protein: CASSFTGVTDTQYF. The CDR3 DNA reads as TGTGCCAGCAGTTTTACAGGGGTCACAGATACGCAGTATTTT. This chain uses TRBV27 with TRBJ2-3, with 7 bases identical to TRBD1. The CDR3 runs to 14 residues. J gave up 2 bases and V 3 bases, and 2 bases lay outside the gene matches. Germline V gene lookup returns CDR1 MNHEY and CDR2 SMNVEV (reference sequence).